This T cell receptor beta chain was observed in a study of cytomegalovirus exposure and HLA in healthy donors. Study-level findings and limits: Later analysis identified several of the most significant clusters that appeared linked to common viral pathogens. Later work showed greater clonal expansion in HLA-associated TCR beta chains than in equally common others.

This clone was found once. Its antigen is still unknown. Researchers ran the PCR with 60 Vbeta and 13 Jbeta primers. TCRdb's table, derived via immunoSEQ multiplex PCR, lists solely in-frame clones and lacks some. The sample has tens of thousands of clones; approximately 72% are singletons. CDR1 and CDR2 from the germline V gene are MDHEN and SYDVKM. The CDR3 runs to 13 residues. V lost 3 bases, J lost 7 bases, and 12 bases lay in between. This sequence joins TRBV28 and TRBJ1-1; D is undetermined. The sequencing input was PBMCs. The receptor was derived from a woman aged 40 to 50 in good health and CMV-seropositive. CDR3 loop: CASSLISGSEAFF. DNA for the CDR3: TGTGCCAGCAGTTTGATATCAGGAAGTGAAGCTTTCTTT. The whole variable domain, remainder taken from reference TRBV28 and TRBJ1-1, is DVKVTQSSRYLVKRTGEKVFLECVQDMDHENMFWYRQDPGLGLRLIYFSYDVKMKEKGDIPEGYSVSREKKERFSLILESASTNQTSMYLCASSLISGSEAFFGQGTRLTVV.